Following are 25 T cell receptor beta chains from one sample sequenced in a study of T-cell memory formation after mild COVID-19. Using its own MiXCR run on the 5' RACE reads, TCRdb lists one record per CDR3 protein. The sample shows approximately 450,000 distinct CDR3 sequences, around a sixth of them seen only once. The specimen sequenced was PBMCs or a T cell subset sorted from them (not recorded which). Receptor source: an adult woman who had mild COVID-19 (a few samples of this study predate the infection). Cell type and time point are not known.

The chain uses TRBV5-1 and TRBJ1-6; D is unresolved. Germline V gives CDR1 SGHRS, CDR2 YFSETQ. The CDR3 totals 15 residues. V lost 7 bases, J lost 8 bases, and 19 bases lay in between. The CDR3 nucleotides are TGCGCCAGCGGGCCCTGGGGTACAGCGGATTCACCCCTCCACTTT. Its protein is CASGPWGTADSPLHF.

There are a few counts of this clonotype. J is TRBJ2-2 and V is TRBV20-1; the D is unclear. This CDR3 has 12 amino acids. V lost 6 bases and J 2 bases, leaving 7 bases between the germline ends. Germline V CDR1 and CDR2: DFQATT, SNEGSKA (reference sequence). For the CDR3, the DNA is TGCAGTGCGCGGAGTAACACCGGGGAGCTGTTTTTT. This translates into CSARSNTGELFF.

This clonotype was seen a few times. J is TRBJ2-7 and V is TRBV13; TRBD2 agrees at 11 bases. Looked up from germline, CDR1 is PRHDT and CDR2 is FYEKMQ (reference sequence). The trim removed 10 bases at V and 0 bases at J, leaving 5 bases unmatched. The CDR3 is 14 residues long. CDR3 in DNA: TGTGCCACCTCGGGACTAGCGGACTCCTACGAGCAGTACTTC. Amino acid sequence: CATSGLADSYEQYF.

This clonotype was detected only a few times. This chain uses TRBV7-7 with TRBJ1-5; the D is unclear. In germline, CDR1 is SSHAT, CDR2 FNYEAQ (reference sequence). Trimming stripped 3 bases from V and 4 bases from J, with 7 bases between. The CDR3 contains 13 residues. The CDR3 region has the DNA TGTGCCAGCAGCTTGGTCAGAAATCAGCCCCAGCATTTT. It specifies CASSLVRNQPQHF.

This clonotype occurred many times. The CDR3 DNA reads TGTGCCAGCAGTCCCGCCGGGACACAAGCAGAGACCCAGTACTTC. Translating it yields CASSPAGTQAETQYF. V and J are TRBV12-3 or TRBV12-4 and TRBJ2-5, with D possibly matching TRBD1 (6 bases). Trimming took off 5 bases at V and 4 bases at J, with 17 bases between the two ends. The CDR3 sequence is 15 residues long.

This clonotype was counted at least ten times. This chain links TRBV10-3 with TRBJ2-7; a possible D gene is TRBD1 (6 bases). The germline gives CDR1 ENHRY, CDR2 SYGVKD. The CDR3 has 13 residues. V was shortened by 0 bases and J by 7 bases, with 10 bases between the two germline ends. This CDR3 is CAISESGQREQYF. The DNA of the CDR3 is TGTGCCATCAGTGAGTCGGGACAAAGGGAGCAGTACTTC.

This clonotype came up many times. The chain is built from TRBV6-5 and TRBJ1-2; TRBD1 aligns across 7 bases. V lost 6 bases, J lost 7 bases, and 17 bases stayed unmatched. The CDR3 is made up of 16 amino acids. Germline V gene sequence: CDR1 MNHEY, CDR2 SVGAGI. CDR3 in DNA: TGTGCCAGCAGCCGCCTCCCCCGGGACAGAGTTGTTGGCTACACCTTC. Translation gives CASSRLPRDRVVGYTF.

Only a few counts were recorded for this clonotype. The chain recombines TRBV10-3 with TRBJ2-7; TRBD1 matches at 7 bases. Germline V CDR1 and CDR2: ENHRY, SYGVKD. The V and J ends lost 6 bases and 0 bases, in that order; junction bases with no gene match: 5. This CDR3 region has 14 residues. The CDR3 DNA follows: TGTGCCATCAGCGGGGACAGAGGCTCCTACGAGCAGTACTTC. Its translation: CAISGDRGSYEQYF.

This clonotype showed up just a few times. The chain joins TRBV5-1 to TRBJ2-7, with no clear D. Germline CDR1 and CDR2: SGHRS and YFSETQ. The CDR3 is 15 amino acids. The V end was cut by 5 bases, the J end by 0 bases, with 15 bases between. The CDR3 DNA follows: TGCGCCAGCAGTCCGCGAGGAGAGAGCTCCTACGAGCAGTACTTC. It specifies CASSPRGESSYEQYF.

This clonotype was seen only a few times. The CDR3 sequence is CATSDQTRGSTDTQYF. CDR3 sequence (DNA): TGTGCCACCAGTGACCAAACACGGGGGAGCACAGATACGCAGTATTTT. The genes are TRBV24-1 and TRBJ2-3; TRBD2 is a possible D gene (6 bases). Per the germline V gene, CDR1 is KGHDR and CDR2 is SFDVKD. Between the trimmed V and J ends, which lost 4 bases and 0 bases, there was a span of 13 bases. There are 16 residues in the CDR3.

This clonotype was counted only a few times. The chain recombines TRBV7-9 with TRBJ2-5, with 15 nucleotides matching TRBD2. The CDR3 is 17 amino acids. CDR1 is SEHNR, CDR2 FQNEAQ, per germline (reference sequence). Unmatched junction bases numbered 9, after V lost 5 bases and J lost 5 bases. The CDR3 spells CASSPGTSGGFRETQYF. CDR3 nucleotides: TGTGCCAGCAGCCCGGGGACTAGCGGGGGGTTCCGTGAGACCCAGTACTTC.

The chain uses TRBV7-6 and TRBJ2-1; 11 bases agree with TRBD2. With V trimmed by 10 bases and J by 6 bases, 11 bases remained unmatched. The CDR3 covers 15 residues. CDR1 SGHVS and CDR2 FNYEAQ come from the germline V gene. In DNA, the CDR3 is TGTGCCACATTAGCGGGGGGGCCATTGGGCAATGAGCAGTTCTTC. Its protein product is CATLAGGPLGNEQFF.

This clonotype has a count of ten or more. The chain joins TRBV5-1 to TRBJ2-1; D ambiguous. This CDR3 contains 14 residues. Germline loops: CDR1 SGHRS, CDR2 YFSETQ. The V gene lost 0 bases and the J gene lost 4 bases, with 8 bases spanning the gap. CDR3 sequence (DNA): TGCGCCAGCAGCTTGGTATCCGGGTACAATGAGCAGTTCTTC. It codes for CASSLVSGYNEQFF.

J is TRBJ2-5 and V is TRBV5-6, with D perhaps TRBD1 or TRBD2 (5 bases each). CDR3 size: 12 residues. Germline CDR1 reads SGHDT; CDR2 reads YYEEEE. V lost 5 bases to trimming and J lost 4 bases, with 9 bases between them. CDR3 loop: CASSRGAETQYF. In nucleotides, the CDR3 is TGTGCCAGCAGTCGGGGCGCAGAGACCCAGTACTTC.

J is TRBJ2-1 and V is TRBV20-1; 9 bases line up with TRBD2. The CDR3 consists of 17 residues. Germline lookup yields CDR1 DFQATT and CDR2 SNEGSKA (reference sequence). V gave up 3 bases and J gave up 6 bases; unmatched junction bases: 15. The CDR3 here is CSASPAGGRLYTNEQFF. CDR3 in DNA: TGCAGTGCTAGTCCAGCGGGAGGCCGCCTATACACCAATGAGCAGTTCTTC.

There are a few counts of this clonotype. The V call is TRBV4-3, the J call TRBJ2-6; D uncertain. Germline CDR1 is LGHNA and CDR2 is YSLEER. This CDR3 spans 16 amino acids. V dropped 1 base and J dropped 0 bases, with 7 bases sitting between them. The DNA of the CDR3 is TGCGCCAGCAGCCAAGCGGTGCCCTCTGGGGCCAACGTCCTGACTTTC. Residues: CASSQAVPSGANVLTF.

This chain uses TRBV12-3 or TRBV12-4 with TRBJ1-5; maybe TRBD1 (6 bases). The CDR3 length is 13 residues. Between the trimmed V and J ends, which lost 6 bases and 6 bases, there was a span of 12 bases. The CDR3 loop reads CASSLGGRQPQHF. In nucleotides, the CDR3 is TGTGCCAGCAGCTTGGGGGGCCGTCAGCCCCAGCATTTT.

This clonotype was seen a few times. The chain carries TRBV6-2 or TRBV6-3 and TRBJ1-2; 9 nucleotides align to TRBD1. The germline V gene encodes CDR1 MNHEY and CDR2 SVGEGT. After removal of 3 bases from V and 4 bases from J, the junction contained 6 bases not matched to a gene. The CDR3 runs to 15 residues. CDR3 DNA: TGTGCCAGCAGTTATCCGGGACAGGGAGGCTATGGCTACACCTTC. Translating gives CASSYPGQGGYGYTF.

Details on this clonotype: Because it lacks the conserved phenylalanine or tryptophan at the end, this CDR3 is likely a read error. The CDR3, as DNA: TGTGCCAGCAGTTACTCACGGTACAATGAGCAGTTCTTA. Translation gives CASSYSRYNEQFL. V is TRBV6-2 or TRBV6-3 and J is TRBJ2-1; D gene unclear. The CDR3 contains 13 residues. Germline V lookup: CDR1 MNHEY, CDR2 SVGEGT. The ends were cut back, 0 bases at V and 4 bases at J, with 4 bases in the middle.

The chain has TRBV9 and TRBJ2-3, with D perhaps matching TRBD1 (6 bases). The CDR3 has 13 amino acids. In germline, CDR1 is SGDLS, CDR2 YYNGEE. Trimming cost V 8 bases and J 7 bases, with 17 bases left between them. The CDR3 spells CARIPRGMHTQYF. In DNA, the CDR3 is TGTGCCAGAATACCCAGGGGAATGCATACGCAGTATTTT. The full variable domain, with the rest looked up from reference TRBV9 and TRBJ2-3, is DSGVTQTPKHLITATGQRVTLRCSPRSGDLSVYWYQQSLDQGLQFLIQYYNGEERAKGNILERFSAQQFPDLHSELNLSSLELGDSALYFCARIPRGMHTQYFGPGTRLTVL.

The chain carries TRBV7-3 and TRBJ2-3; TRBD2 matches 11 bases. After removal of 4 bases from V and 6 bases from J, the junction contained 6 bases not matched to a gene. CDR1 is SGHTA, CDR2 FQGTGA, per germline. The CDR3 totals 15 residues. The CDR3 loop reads CASSSPTSGVDTQYF. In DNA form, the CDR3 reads TGTGCCAGCAGCTCCCCGACTAGCGGGGTGGATACGCAGTATTTT.

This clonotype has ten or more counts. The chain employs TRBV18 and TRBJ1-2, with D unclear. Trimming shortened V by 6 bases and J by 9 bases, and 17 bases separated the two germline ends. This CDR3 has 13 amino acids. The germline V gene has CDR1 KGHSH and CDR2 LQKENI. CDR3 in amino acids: CASSQDGGLSYTF. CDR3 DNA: TGTGCCAGCTCTCAGGACGGTGGACTCAGCTACACCTTC.

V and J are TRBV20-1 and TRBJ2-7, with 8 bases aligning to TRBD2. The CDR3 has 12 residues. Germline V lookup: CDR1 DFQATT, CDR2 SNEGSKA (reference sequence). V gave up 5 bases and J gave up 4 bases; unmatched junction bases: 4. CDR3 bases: TGCAGTGCTTTTACTAGCGGATACGAGCAGTACTTC. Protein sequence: CSAFTSGYEQYF.

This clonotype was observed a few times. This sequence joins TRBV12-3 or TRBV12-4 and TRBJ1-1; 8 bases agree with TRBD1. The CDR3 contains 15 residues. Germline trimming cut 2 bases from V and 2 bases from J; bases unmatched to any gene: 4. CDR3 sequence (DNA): TGTGCCAGCAGTTTACCGACAGGGGCAAACACTGAAGCTTTCTTT. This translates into CASSLPTGANTEAFF.

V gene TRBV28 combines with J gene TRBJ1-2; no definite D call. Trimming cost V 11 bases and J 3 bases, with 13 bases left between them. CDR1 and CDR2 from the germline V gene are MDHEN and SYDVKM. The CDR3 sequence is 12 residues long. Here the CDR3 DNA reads TGTGCCCTTTCACGGGCCGACTATGGCTACACCTTC. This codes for CALSRADYGYTF.